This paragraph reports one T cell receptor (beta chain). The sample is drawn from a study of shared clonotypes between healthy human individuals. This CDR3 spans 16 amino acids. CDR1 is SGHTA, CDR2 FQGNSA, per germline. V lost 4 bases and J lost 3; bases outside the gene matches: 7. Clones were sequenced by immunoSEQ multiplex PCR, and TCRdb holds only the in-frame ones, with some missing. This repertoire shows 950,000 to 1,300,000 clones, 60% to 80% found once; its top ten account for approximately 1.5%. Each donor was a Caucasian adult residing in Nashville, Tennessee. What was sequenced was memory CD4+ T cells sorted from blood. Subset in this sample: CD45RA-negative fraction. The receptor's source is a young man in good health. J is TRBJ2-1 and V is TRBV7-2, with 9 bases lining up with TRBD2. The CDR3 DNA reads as TGTGCCAGCAGCTCGGGGCTAGCGGGATACTACAATGAGCAGTTCTTC. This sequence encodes CASSSGLAGYYNEQFF.